The 26 T cell receptor beta chains below come from one sample, sequenced in a study of vaccination and CD4 T cells after COVID-19. Treatment described: 10-day PBMC culture with coronavirus spike peptide pools or control peptides (ViraFEST assay). What these receptors recognize is not known. With the Oncomine TCR Beta short-read assay, DNA from cultured CD4+ T cells was sequenced. TCRdb redid the calling of the PCR reads with MiXCR, one entry per CDR3 protein. Seen here are 15,000 to 25,000 distinct CDR3 sequences, 52% observed once, and the top ten hold approximately 9.9%. Material for sequencing was CD4+ T cells from blood, cultured in vitro. These receptors were obtained from a human donor who had recovered from COVID-19.

The rearrangement uses TRBV11-3 and TRBJ1-1; no firm D call. Trimming removed 5 bases from V and 7 bases from J, with 11 bases in between. Germline values: CDR1 SGHNT, CDR2 YENEEA. CDR3 length equals 12 residues. The CDR3 region has the DNA TGTGCCAGCAGCCTGGGAGGGCATGAAGCTTTCTTT. Translated, it gives CASSLGGHEAFF.

The chain links TRBV12-3 or TRBV12-4 to TRBJ2-1; tentative D call: TRBD1 (5 bases). The CDR3 is made up of 15 amino acids. Trimming took 1 base from V and 0 from J, leaving 7 bases between them. The DNA of the CDR3 is TGTGCCAGCAGTTTAGGACAGAGCTCCTACAATGAGCAGTTCTTC. Translating it yields CASSLGQSSYNEQFF.

The genes are TRBV12-3 or TRBV12-4 and TRBJ1-5; weak D call: TRBD1 (6 bases). The CDR3 extends over 14 amino acids. V was trimmed by 2 bases and J by 6 bases, leaving 11 bases between them. CDR3 DNA: TGTGCCAGCAGTTTATCACAGGGCTCTCAGCCCCAGCATTTT. This codes for CASSLSQGSQPQHF.

This clonotype was found once. The V and J genes are TRBV19 and TRBJ2-7; tentatively, D is TRBD1 (6 bases). Per germline, CDR1 LNHDA and CDR2 SQIVND (reference sequence). CDR3 length: 12 residues. Trimming took off 4 bases at V and 6 bases at J, with 10 bases between the two ends. CDR3 amino acids: CASSTQGIEQYF. The CDR3 bases are TGTGCCAGTAGTACGCAGGGGATCGAGCAGTACTTC.

This clonotype occurred a few times. The chain combines TRBV6-1 with TRBJ2-3; 8 positions match TRBD2. Germline CDR1 reads MNHNS; CDR2 reads SASEGT. The V gene end was trimmed by 6 bases and the J gene end by 4 bases; junction bases not matched to a gene: 9. The CDR3 has 15 residues. Here the CDR3 DNA reads TGTGCCAGCAGGGGGAGCGGGAGATGGGCAGATACGCAGTATTTT. Translated, it gives CASRGSGRWADTQYF.

There are a few counts of this clonotype. The V call is TRBV20-1, the J call TRBJ1-1, with D perhaps matching TRBD1 (6 bases). In germline, CDR1 is DFQATT, CDR2 SNEGSKA (reference sequence). V lost 6 bases and J 6 bases, leaving 17 bases between the germline ends. The CDR3 sequence is 13 residues long. CDR3: CSASRTGWAEAFF. CDR3 sequence (DNA): TGCAGTGCCAGCCGCACAGGGTGGGCTGAAGCTTTCTTT.

The J gene is TRBJ1-5, the V gene TRBV10-3; tentative D call: TRBD1 (5 bases). V lost 3 bases and J 4 bases, leaving 10 bases between the germline ends. CDR3 length: 14 amino acids. Germline lookup yields CDR1 ENHRY and CDR2 SYGVKD. The CDR3 DNA reads TGTGCCATCAGTGACAGGGTGGGTAATCAGCCCCAGCATTTT. Protein sequence: CAISDRVGNQPQHF.

The J gene is TRBJ2-7, the V gene TRBV28; TRBD2 is a possible D gene (5 bases). The CDR3 runs to 14 residues. Germline V CDR1 and CDR2: MDHEN, SYDVKM. Trimming removed 10 bases at V and 4 bases at J, with 20 bases between. Here the CDR3 DNA reads TGTGCCACCAATGGCGAGGGAAAACCTTACGAGCAGTACTTC. It specifies CATNGEGKPYEQYF.

The chain recombines TRBV21-1 with TRBJ1-1; no DNA check was done on the table's D call, TRBD1. TRBV21-1 is recorded as a pseudogene. This CDR3 comprises 14 residues. The CDR3 is CASSKVGGPRAPFF. The CDR3, as DNA: TGTGCCAGCAGCAAAGTTGGGGGGCCAAGAGCACCTTTCTTT.

The CDR3 nucleotides read TGTGCCAGCAGGGAATCTAACTATGGCTACACCTTC. Translated, it gives CASRESNYGYTF. The chain employs TRBV2 and TRBJ1-2; D remains unclear. Germline values: CDR1 SNHLY, CDR2 FYNNEI. CDR3 length equals 12 residues. The V and J ends lost 6 bases and 0 bases respectively, with 5 bases between them. Based on the CDR3 plus reference TRBV2 and TRBJ1-2, the full variable domain is EPEVTQTPSHQVTQMGQEVILRCVPISNHLYFYWYRQILGQKVEFLVSFYNNEISEKSEIFDDQFSVERPDGSNFTLKIRSTKLEDSAMYFCASRESNYGYTFGSGTRLTVV.

V usage is TRBV5-1 and J usage is TRBJ1-5, with 8 bases that match TRBD1. The CDR3 has 16 amino acids. V lost 4 bases and J lost 6; bases outside the gene matches: 12. CDR1 SGHRS and CDR2 YFSETQ come from the germline V gene. The DNA of the CDR3 is TGCGCCAGCAGCCCCACCGGGACAGGCGGGAGTCAGCCCCAGCATTTT. It is translated as CASSPTGTGGSQPQHF. Full variable domain (remainder filled in from reference TRBV5-1 and TRBJ1-5): KAGVTQTPRYLIKTRGQQVTLSCSPISGHRSVSWYQQTPGQGLQFLFEYFSETQRNKGNFPGRFSGRQFSNSRSEMNVSTLELGDSALYLCASSPTGTGGSQPQHFGDGTRLSIL.

V is TRBV11-2 and J is TRBJ1-1; 10 bases agree with TRBD1. Germline trimming cut 5 bases from V and 3 bases from J; bases unmatched to any gene: 6. The CDR3 runs 15 residues. From germline, CDR1 is SGHAT and CDR2 FQNNGV. CDR3 nucleotides: TGTGCCAGCAGCATCGGGACAGGGGTATACACTGAAGCTTTCTTT. Amino acids: CASSIGTGVYTEAFF.

By sample share, this clonotype is medium-sized. V and J are TRBV20-1 and TRBJ1-2; D is unclear. Germline-derived CDR1 and CDR2 are DFQATT and SNEGSKA (reference sequence). Trimming took 3 bases from V and 2 from J, leaving 7 bases between them. The CDR3 covers 12 residues. In DNA, the CDR3 is TGCAGTGCTAGTGGTTCCAACTATGGCTACACCTTC. As protein: CSASGSNYGYTF.

This chain uses TRBV5-4 with TRBJ2-7; perhaps TRBD1 as D (6 bases). The CDR3 totals 15 residues. Germline CDR1 reads SGHNT; CDR2 reads YYREEE (reference sequence). The V end was cut by 4 bases, the J end by 0 bases, with 14 bases between. CDR3 sequence: CASSGRQDLSYEQYF. In nucleotides, the CDR3 is TGTGCCAGCAGCGGACGACAGGACCTCTCCTACGAGCAGTACTTC.

The genes are TRBV6-1 and TRBJ2-5; TRBD2 is a possible D gene (8 bases). V was trimmed by 6 bases and J by 2 bases, leaving 28 bases between them. Germline V lookup: CDR1 MNHNS, CDR2 SASEGT. The CDR3 spans 19 residues. In DNA form, the CDR3 reads TGTGCCAGCAGCCCTCGGAGCGGGAGACCATCAGGGGGGCAAGAGACCCAGTACTTC. This encodes CASSPRSGRPSGGQETQYF.

The genes are TRBV6-1 and TRBJ2-1; TRBD1 is a possible D gene (5 bases). The CDR3 extends over 14 amino acids. Germline CDR1 reads MNHNS; CDR2 reads SASEGT. V was shortened by 7 bases and J by 0 bases, with 10 bases between the two germline ends. CDR3 loop: CASNRQSSYNEQFF. The CDR3 DNA sequence: TGTGCCAGCAATCGACAGAGCTCCTACAATGAGCAGTTCTTC.

This clonotype was seen only a few times. This rearrangement joins TRBV27 to TRBJ2-3, with a tentative D call TRBD2 (6 bases). Germline values: CDR1 MNHEY, CDR2 SMNVEV (reference sequence). The ends were cut back, 3 bases at V and 3 bases at J, with 16 bases in the middle. This CDR3 region has 16 residues. As DNA, the CDR3 is TGTGCCAGCAGTTTCCTGGGACGGGGGAGGACAGATACGCAGTATTTT. Protein sequence: CASSFLGRGRTDTQYF.

The rearrangement uses TRBV19 and TRBJ1-2; 7 bases fit TRBD1. V dropped 5 bases and J dropped 4; count of bases not matched to a gene: 10. The length of the CDR3 is 15 residues. Per germline, CDR1 LNHDA and CDR2 SQIVND (reference sequence). This CDR3 reads CASSSGTAISYGYTF. DNA of the CDR3: TGTGCCAGTAGTTCCGGGACAGCGATATCCTATGGCTACACCTTC.

This chain joins TRBV28 and TRBJ2-5, with TRBD1 as a possible D gene (5 bases). The CDR3 runs 13 residues. V dropped 4 bases and J dropped 11 bases, with 17 bases sitting between them. CDR1 is MDHEN, CDR2 SYDVKM, per germline. The CDR3 sequence is CASSSNQGRTQYF. CDR3 DNA sequence: TGTGCCAGCAGTTCAAACCAGGGTCGAACTCAGTACTTC.

This clonotype is categorized as medium-sized. The chain uses TRBV29-1 and TRBJ1-2; TRBD1 matches at 8 bases. The CDR3 contains 13 residues. The V gene end was trimmed by 3 bases and the J gene end by 7 bases; junction bases not matched to a gene: 7. Germline V gives CDR1 SQVTM, CDR2 ANQGSEA. The chain's CDR3 is CSVENRGFGGYTF. CDR3 DNA sequence: TGCAGCGTTGAGAACAGGGGGTTCGGTGGCTACACCTTC.

The V call is TRBV27, the J call TRBJ2-3; 9 nucleotides match TRBD2. This CDR3 is built from 16 residues. V was clipped by 5 bases and J by 2 bases; unmatched bases: 8. Germline V gene data show CDR1 as MNHEY and CDR2 as SMNVEV (reference sequence). Here the CDR3 reads CASSKNSGGFTDTQYF. The CDR3 DNA is TGTGCCAGCAGTAAAAACAGCGGGGGGTTCACAGATACGCAGTATTTT.

V gene TRBV20-1 combines with J gene TRBJ2-1, with TRBD2 matching 10 bases. The CDR3 loop spans 15 amino acids. The ends lost 3 bases at V and 7 bases at J; junction bases unmatched: 9. Germline lookup yields CDR1 DFQATT and CDR2 SNEGSKA (reference sequence). CDR3 bases: TGCAGTGCTAGGAGCGCTAGCGGGAGCGGTAATGAGCAGTTCTTC. Its protein product is CSARSASGSGNEQFF.

V gene TRBV7-3 combines with J gene TRBJ2-5; D gene unclear. The V gene's germline CDR1 is SGHTA and CDR2 FQGTGA. Trimming stripped 2 bases from V and 2 bases from J, with 6 bases between. This CDR3 comprises 13 residues. The CDR3 DNA sequence: TGTGCCAGCAGCTTAGCCCCTCAAGAGACCCAGTACTTC. Translation: CASSLAPQETQYF.

This chain joins TRBV6-2 or TRBV6-3 and TRBJ2-7, with 8 bases that match TRBD2. CDR1 is MNHEY and CDR2 is SVGEGT in the germline V gene. Germline trimming cut 10 bases from V and 6 bases from J; bases unmatched to any gene: 38. This CDR3 comprises 22 residues. This CDR3 reads CATTRRRIQPGTLRSGSTEQYF. The CDR3 DNA reads as TGTGCCACCACGCGGCGGCGGATCCAACCCGGGACATTGCGGAGCGGGAGTACCGAGCAGTACTTC.

The table lists this clonotype with a few counts. This chain connects TRBV11-3 to TRBJ1-6; tentative D call: TRBD1 (6 bases). This CDR3 has 16 amino acids. V lost 5 bases and J 5 bases, leaving 16 bases between the germline ends. Germline lookup yields CDR1 SGHNT and CDR2 YENEEA. The CDR3 nucleotides read TGTGCCAGCAGCCGGGTCACAGGGTTCAATAATTCACCCCTCCACTTT. Translation gives CASSRVTGFNNSPLHF.

The chain employs TRBV7-2 and TRBJ2-2; the D gene is possibly TRBD2 (6 bases). The CDR3 spans 16 residues. V lost 4 bases and J 6 bases, leaving 18 bases between the germline ends. Germline CDR1 is SGHTA and CDR2 is FQGNSA. This chain's CDR3 is CASSSSGPQDAGELFF. Written as DNA, the CDR3 is TGTGCCAGCAGCTCAAGCGGGCCCCAGGACGCCGGGGAGCTGTTTTTT.